The 18 T cell receptor beta chains reported below all come from one sample, sequenced in a study of blood T cells in healthy people across ages (dated by TCRdb to between 2014 and 2017). Receptor amplification or capture employed 5' RACE. Sequencing took place on an Illumina HiSeq 2500. The second PCR ran for about 7 to 11 cycles and used a J-beta primer mix along with a sample-barcoded 5' primer. TCRdb reanalyzed the raw reads on its own, using fastp at Q25 for trimming and MiXCR for clone calling, and kept in-frame beta chains. Identical CDR3 proteins give one entry, which carries the most common genes and DNA. The sample includes some 900,000 distinct CDR3 sequences, with around 30% observed a single time. The ten largest clonotypes hold 17% of the sample. The sequencing input was blood. Receptor source: a woman aged 80 or over in good health.

The chain recombines TRBV9 with TRBJ1-2, with D unclear. Trimming removed 3 bases from V and 9 bases from J, with 18 bases in between. CDR3 size: 14 residues. The germline V gene encodes CDR1 SGDLS and CDR2 YYNGEE. Written as DNA, the CDR3 is TGTGCCAGCAGCGGAGATTACGTAGGCGTGAGCTACACCTTC. This gives the protein CASSGDYVGVSYTF.

The J gene is TRBJ1-1, the V gene TRBV4-3; D possibly corresponds to TRBD1 (6 bases). This CDR3 spans 13 amino acids. The germline V gene encodes CDR1 LGHNA and CDR2 YSLEER. With 0 bases removed from V and 8 bases from J, the gap between germline ends came to 10 bases. The CDR3 DNA sequence: TGCGCCAGCAGCCAAGATACGGGGGGCGAAGCTTTCTTT. Its translation: CASSQDTGGEAFF.

This clonotype was seen a single time. This may stem from a read error, because a much larger clone lies one nucleotide away. The gene calls are TRBV5-1 and TRBJ2-3, with a possible D match to TRBD1 (5 bases). The CDR3 contains 13 residues. Germline values: CDR1 SGHRS, CDR2 YFSETQ. CDR3: CASSPTGTNTQYF. CDR3 DNA: TGCGCCAGCAGCCCAACAGGCACAAATACGCAGTATTTT.

V gene TRBV11-2 combines with J gene TRBJ2-7, with a possible D match to TRBD1 (5 bases). This CDR3 spans 15 amino acids. V lost 1 base and J lost 1, with 11 bases in between. The germline V gene encodes CDR1 SGHAT and CDR2 FQNNGV. Here the CDR3 reads CASSLGLSGSYEQYF. The CDR3 coding sequence is TGTGCCAGCAGCTTAGGCCTTTCAGGGTCCTACGAGCAGTACTTC. The whole variable domain, remainder taken from reference TRBV11-2 and TRBJ2-7, is EAGVAQSPRYKIIEKRQSVAFWCNPISGHATLYWYQQILGQGPKLLIQFQNNGVVDDSQLPKDRFSAERLKGVDSTLKIQPAKLEDSAVYLCASSLGLSGSYEQYFGPGTRLTVT.

This chain uses TRBV4-1 with TRBJ2-3, with TRBD2 matching over 7 bases. The CDR3 runs to 16 residues. CDR1 is MGHRA and CDR2 is YSYEKL in the germline V gene. V lost 0 bases, J lost 4 bases, and 7 bases stayed unmatched. The CDR3 DNA sequence: TGCGCCAGCAGCCAAGAAGCGGAGCGGGGAGCAGATACGCAGTATTTT. Its translation: CASSQEAERGADTQYF.

This clonotype has ten or more counts. J is TRBJ2-1 and V is TRBV9, with 12 bases that match TRBD2. Germline V CDR1 and CDR2: SGDLS, YYNGEE. With 4 bases clipped from V and 3 bases from J, the junction kept 5 bases outside the gene matches. This CDR3 is built from 16 residues. The CDR3 DNA reads as TGTGCCAGCAGCCCCCTGACTAGCGGGGGCTACAATGAGCAGTTCTTC. This gives the protein CASSPLTSGGYNEQFF.

This clonotype occurred a few times. V and J are TRBV1 and TRBJ2-4; no DNA check was done on the table's D call, TRBD1. TRBV1 is a known pseudogene. The CDR3 has 17 residues. The CDR3 coding sequence is TGCACCAGCAGCCATAACCGGGACAGTAGACCCAAAAACATTCAGTACTTC. Translating gives CTSSHNRDSRPKNIQYF.

The chain combines TRBV4-2 with TRBJ2-2; 8 bases map to TRBD1. V trimming: 4 bases; J trimming: 4 bases; junction bases outside the gene matches: 11. Germline V gene data show CDR1 as LGHNA and CDR2 as YNFKEQ. CDR3 size: 17 residues. The CDR3: CASSPSGVRGLTGELFF. Here the CDR3 DNA reads TGTGCCAGCAGCCCCTCAGGGGTCAGGGGGCTCACCGGGGAGCTGTTTTTT.

This chain connects TRBV19 to TRBJ1-5, with D possibly TRBD1 on 5 matching bases. The CDR3 sequence is 14 residues long. CDR1 and CDR2 from the germline V gene are LNHDA and SQIVND (reference sequence). The ends were cut back, 5 bases at V and 3 bases at J, with 11 bases in the middle. CDR3 residues: CASSRTGTNQPQHF. Written as DNA, the CDR3 is TGTGCCAGTAGTCGAACAGGTACCAATCAGCCCCAGCATTTT. Supplemented by reference TRBV19 and TRBJ1-5, the full variable domain reads DGGITQSPKYLFRKEGQNVTLSCEQNLNHDAMYWYRQDPGQGLRLIYYSQIVNDFQKGDIAEGYSVSREKKESFPLTVTSAQKNPTAFYLCASSRTGTNQPQHFGDGTRLSIL.

Concerning this clonotype: This sequence may be a read error, since a much larger clone differs from it by one base. J is TRBJ1-4 and V is TRBV6-1; no firm D call. CDR1 is MNHNS, CDR2 SASEGT, per germline. This CDR3 region has 17 residues. CDR3 nucleotide sequence: TGTGCCTGCAGTACGCTTGACATCACGACCACTAATGAAAAACTGTTTTTT. Its translation: CACSTLDITTTNEKLFF.

As to this clonotype: The junction differs from germline at one of its ends, possibly a read error. J is TRBJ2-5 and V is TRBV7-2; TRBD2 is a possible D gene (7 bases). The CDR3 is 15 amino acids. From germline, CDR1 is SGHTA and CDR2 FQGNSA. CDR3 DNA: TGTGCTAGCAGCTTAGGGGGGGGGCGCAACAATGAGCAGTACTTC. Its translation is CASSLGGGRNNEQYF.

Ten or more counts support this clonotype. The V call is TRBV6-2 or TRBV6-3, the J call TRBJ1-2; D not certain. Germline values: CDR1 MNHEY, CDR2 SVGEGT. The germline V and J ends were trimmed by 1 base and 6 bases, with 15 bases remaining between them. The CDR3 consists of 15 residues. For the CDR3, the DNA is TGTGCCAGCAGTTACTTCCCTCCCATTTCGAATGGCTACACCTTC. Protein sequence: CASSYFPPISNGYTF.

V usage is TRBV6-1 and J usage is TRBJ2-5; D not certain. The J call is uncertain, as TRBJ2-7 better fits the DNA end. Germline V gives CDR1 MNHNS, CDR2 SASEGT. The CDR3 extends over 13 amino acids. The CDR3 here is CASSVEIGHEQYF. DNA of the CDR3: TGTGCCAGCAGTGTAGAGATTGGCCACGAGCAGTACTTC.

As to this clonotype: This may stem from a read error, because a much larger clone lies one nucleotide away. V and J are TRBV6-6 and TRBJ1-6, with D unresolved. The CDR3 runs 13 residues. Germline lookup yields CDR1 MNHNY and CDR2 SVGAGI (reference sequence). The CDR3 region is CTSSSTDDPPLHF. The CDR3 nucleotides read TGTACCAGCAGTTCCACAGACGATCCACCCCTCCACTTT.

This clonotype has a count of ten or more. J is TRBJ2-5 and V is TRBV10-2; D remains unclear. Deletions cut 0 bases from V and 5 bases from J, with 10 bases between. The germline gives CDR1 WSHSY, CDR2 SAAADI. The CDR3 spans 14 residues. The CDR3 region has the DNA TGCGCCAGCAGTGAGTCGTACGGTGGGGAGACCCAGTACTTC. Its protein product is CASSESYGGETQYF.

This clonotype appeared many times. The chain combines TRBV7-9 with TRBJ2-1; D is unclear. The CDR3 length is 12 residues. CDR1 is SEHNR and CDR2 is FQNEAQ in the germline V gene (reference sequence). V was trimmed by 2 bases and J by 8 bases, leaving 7 bases between them. The CDR3 is CASSLHGYEQFF. The CDR3, as DNA: TGTGCCAGCAGCTTACACGGGTATGAGCAGTTCTTC.

The chain combines TRBV7-2 with TRBJ2-1; a weak D match, TRBD1 (6 bases). Germline V CDR1 and CDR2: SGHTA, FQGNSA. The V end lost 6 bases, the J end lost 2 bases, and 11 bases lay between the germline ends. This CDR3 is 14 amino acids long. The CDR3 DNA reads as TGTGCCAGCAGTTACAGGGCTACCTACAATGAGCAGTTCTTC. It specifies CASSYRATYNEQFF.

This clonotype was observed a handful of times. Written as DNA, the CDR3 is TGTGCCAGCAGTCCCTCGACAGCCATGAACACTGAAGCTTTCTTT. It yields the protein CASSPSTAMNTEAFF. J is TRBJ1-1 and V is TRBV27, with D maybe TRBD1 (5 bases). Per germline, CDR1 MNHEY and CDR2 SMNVEV (reference sequence). V lost 5 bases and J 0 bases, leaving 13 bases between the germline ends. This CDR3 has 15 residues.